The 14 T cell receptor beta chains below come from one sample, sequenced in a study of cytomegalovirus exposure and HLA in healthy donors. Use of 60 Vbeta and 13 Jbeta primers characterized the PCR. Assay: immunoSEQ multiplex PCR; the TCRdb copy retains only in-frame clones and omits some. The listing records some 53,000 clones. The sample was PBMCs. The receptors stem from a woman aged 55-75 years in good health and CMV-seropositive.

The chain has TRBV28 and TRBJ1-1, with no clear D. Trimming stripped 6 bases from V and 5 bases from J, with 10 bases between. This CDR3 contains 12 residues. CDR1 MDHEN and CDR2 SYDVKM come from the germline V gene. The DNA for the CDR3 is TGTGCCAGCAGCCCCCGGAGGACTGAAGCTTTCTTT. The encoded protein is CASSPRRTEAFF.

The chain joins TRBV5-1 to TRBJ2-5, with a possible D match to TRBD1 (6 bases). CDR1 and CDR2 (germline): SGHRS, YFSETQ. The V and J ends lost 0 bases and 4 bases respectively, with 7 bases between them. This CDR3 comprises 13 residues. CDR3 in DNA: TGCGCCAGCAGCTTGGAAGGGGGAGAGACCCAGTACTTC. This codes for CASSLEGGETQYF.

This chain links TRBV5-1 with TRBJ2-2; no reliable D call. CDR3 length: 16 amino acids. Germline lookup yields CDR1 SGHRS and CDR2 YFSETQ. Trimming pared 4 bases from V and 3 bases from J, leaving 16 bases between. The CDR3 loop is CASSPRMGSHTGELFF. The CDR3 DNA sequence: TGCGCCAGCAGCCCCCGTATGGGCTCCCACACCGGGGAGCTGTTTTTT.

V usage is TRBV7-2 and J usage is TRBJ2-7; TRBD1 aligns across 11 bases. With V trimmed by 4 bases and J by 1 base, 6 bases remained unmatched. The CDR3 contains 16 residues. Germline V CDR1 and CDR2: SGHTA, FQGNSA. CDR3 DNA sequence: TGTGCCAGCAGCTCTAGGGGGACAGGGGGTTCCTACGAGCAGTACTTC. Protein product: CASSSRGTGGSYEQYF.

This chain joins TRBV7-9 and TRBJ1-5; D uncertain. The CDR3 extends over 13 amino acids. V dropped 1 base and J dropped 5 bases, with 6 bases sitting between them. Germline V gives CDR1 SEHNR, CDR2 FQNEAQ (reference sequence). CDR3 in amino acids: CASSLGLDQPQHF. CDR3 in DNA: TGTGCCAGCAGCTTAGGACTCGATCAGCCCCAGCATTTT. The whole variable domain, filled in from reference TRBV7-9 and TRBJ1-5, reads DTGVSQNPRHKITKRGQNVTFRCDPISEHNRLYWYRQTLGQGPEFLTYFQNEAQLEKSRLLSDRFSAERPKGSFSTLEIQRTEQGDSAMYLCASSLGLDQPQHFGDGTRLSIL.

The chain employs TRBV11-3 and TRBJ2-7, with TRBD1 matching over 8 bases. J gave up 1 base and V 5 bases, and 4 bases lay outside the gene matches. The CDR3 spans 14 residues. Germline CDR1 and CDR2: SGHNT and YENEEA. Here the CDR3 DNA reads TGTGCCAGCAGCGCCGGGGACAGGTCCTACGAGCAGTACTTC. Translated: CASSAGDRSYEQYF. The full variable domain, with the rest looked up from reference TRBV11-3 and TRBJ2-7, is EAGVVQSPRYKIIEKKQPVAFWCNPISGHNTLYWYLQNLGQGPELLIRYENEEAVDDSQLPKDRFSAERLKGVDSTLKIQPAELGDSAVYLCASSAGDRSYEQYFGPGTRLTVT.

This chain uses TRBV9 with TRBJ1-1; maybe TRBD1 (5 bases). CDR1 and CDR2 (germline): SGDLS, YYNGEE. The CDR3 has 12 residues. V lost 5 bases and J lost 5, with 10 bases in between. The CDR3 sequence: CASSVQVTEAFF. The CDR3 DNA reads TGTGCCAGCAGTGTACAGGTTACTGAAGCTTTCTTT.

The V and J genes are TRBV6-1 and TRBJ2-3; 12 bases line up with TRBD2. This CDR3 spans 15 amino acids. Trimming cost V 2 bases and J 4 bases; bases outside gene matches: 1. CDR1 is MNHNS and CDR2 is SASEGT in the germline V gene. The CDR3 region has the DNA TGTGCCAGCAGTGAACTAGCGGGGGGGCCAGATACGCAGTATTTT. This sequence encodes CASSELAGGPDTQYF.

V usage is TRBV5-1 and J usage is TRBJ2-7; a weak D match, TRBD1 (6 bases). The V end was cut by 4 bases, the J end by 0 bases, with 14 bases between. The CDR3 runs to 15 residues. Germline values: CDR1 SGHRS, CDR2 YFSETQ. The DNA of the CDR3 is TGCGCCAGCAGCGCAGGACAGTCTAGCTCCTACGAGCAGTACTTC. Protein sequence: CASSAGQSSSYEQYF. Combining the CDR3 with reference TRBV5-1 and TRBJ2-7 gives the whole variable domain KAGVTQTPRYLIKTRGQQVTLSCSPISGHRSVSWYQQTPGQGLQFLFEYFSETQRNKGNFPGRFSGRQFSNSRSEMNVSTLELGDSALYLCASSAGQSSSYEQYFGPGTRLTVT.

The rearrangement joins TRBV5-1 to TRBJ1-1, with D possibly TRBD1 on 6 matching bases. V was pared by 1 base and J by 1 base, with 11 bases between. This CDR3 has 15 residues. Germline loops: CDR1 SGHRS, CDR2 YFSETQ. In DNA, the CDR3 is TGCGCCAGCAGCTTGCAACGGGACAAGAACACTGAAGCTTTCTTT. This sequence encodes CASSLQRDKNTEAFF.

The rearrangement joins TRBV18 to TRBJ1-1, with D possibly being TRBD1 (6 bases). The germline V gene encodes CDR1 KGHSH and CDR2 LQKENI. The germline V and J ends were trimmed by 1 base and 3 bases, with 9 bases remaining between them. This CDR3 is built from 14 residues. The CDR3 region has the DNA TGTGCCAGCTCACCACTTGGACAGTACACTGAAGCTTTCTTT. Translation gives CASSPLGQYTEAFF.

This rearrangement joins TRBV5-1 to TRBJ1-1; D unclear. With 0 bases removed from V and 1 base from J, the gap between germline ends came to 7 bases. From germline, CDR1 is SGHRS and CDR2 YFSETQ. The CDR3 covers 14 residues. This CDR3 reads CASSLVGGNTEAFF. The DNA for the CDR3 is TGCGCCAGCAGCTTGGTTGGCGGGAACACTGAAGCTTTCTTT. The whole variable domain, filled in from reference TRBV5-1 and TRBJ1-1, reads KAGVTQTPRYLIKTRGQQVTLSCSPISGHRSVSWYQQTPGQGLQFLFEYFSETQRNKGNFPGRFSGRQFSNSRSEMNVSTLELGDSALYLCASSLVGGNTEAFFGQGTRLTVV.

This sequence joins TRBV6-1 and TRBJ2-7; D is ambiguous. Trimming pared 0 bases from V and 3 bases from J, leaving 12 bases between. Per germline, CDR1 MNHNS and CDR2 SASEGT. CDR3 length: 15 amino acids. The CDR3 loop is CASSEAGSPVYEQYF. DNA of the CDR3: TGTGCCAGCAGTGAAGCGGGCTCCCCCGTCTACGAGCAGTACTTC.

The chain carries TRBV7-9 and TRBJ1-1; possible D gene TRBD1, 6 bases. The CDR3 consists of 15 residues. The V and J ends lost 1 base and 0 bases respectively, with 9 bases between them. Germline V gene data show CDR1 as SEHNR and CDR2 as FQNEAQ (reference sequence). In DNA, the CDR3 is TGTGCCAGCAGCTTAGATCGGACAGTGAACACTGAAGCTTTCTTT. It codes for CASSLDRTVNTEAFF.